This passage covers 29 T cell receptor beta chains from one sample sequenced in a study of control samples from healthy donors and cancer patients. Produced via immunoSEQ multiplex PCR; TCRdb's table is partial and in-frame only. The data show about 150,000 clones, around 95% seen once. The sequenced sample was blood. The receptors were sampled from a man between 40 and 49 years old in good health.

This chain uses TRBV12-3 or TRBV12-4 with TRBJ1-3; D not certain. The CDR3 runs to 13 residues. V gave up 3 bases and J gave up 0 bases, with 3 bases separating them. The CDR3 region has the DNA TGTGCCAGCAGTTTCCTCTCTGGAAACACCATATATTTT. Translated, it gives CASSFLSGNTIYF.

V is TRBV11-2 and J is TRBJ2-7; no firm D call. Germline V gives CDR1 SGHAT, CDR2 FQNNGV. Trimming stripped 0 bases from V and 5 bases from J, with 5 bases between. This CDR3 region has 12 residues. The CDR3 coding sequence is TGTGCCAGCAGCTTAGAGATCCACGAGCAGTACTTC. Translated, it gives CASSLEIHEQYF.

The chain has TRBV7-9 and TRBJ1-3, with 7 positions matching TRBD1. The V gene end was trimmed by 6 bases and the J gene end by 0 bases; junction bases not matched to a gene: 5. In germline, CDR1 is SEHNR, CDR2 FQNEAQ (reference sequence). The CDR3 spans 15 residues. The CDR3: CASSNRGDSGNTIYF. CDR3 bases: TGTGCCAGCAGTAACAGGGGAGACTCTGGAAACACCATATATTTT.

The CDR3 sequence: CASSSRWEQYF. The CDR3 DNA is TGTGCCAGCAGTTCCCGGTGGGAGCAGTACTTC. The rearrangement uses TRBV27 and TRBJ2-7; D unclear. Trimming took 4 bases from V and 7 from J, leaving 8 bases between them. From germline, CDR1 is MNHEY and CDR2 SMNVEV (reference sequence). The CDR3 loop spans 11 amino acids.

The genes are TRBV5-6 and TRBJ2-7; 13 bases agree with TRBD2. V lost 0 bases and J lost 2; bases outside the gene matches: 2. Germline CDR1 is SGHDT and CDR2 is YYEEEE. This CDR3 has 16 amino acids. In nucleotides, the CDR3 is TGTGCCAGCAGCTTGGGGGGACTAGCGGGAACCTACGAGCAGTACTTC. Amino acids: CASSLGGLAGTYEQYF.

This rearrangement joins TRBV7-9 to TRBJ1-6; 10 nucleotides match TRBD1. Looked up from germline, CDR1 is SEHNR and CDR2 is FQNEAQ (reference sequence). The CDR3 runs to 15 residues. The junction had 7 bases not matched to a gene; V was cut back by 5 bases and J by 9 bases. The CDR3 spells CASSHQGQGVSPLHF. The CDR3 nucleotides read TGTGCCAGCAGCCATCAAGGACAGGGGGTTTCACCCCTCCACTTT. The complete variable domain, with remaining parts taken from reference TRBV7-9 and TRBJ1-6, reads DTGVSQNPRHKITKRGQNVTFRCDPISEHNRLYWYRQTLGQGPEFLTYFQNEAQLEKSRLLSDRFSAERPKGSFSTLEIQRTEQGDSAMYLCASSHQGQGVSPLHFGNGTRLTVT.

The J gene is TRBJ1-2, the V gene TRBV5-1; D may be TRBD1 (5 bases). Trimming removed 4 bases from V and 1 base from J, with 14 bases in between. Looked up from germline, CDR1 is SGHRS and CDR2 is YFSETQ. The CDR3 spans 15 residues. In nucleotides, the CDR3 is TGCGCCAGCAGCCCGCACCCGACAGTTAACTATGGCTACACCTTC. This codes for CASSPHPTVNYGYTF.

The chain carries TRBV4-3 and TRBJ1-5; TRBD1 is a possible D gene (5 bases). The V end was cut by 0 bases, the J end by 3 bases, with 12 bases between. This CDR3 is built from 16 residues. CDR1 and CDR2 from the germline V gene are LGHNA and YSLEER. CDR3 DNA sequence: TGCGCCAGCAGCCAAGATTTGGGTGGGGCCAATCAGCCCCAGCATTTT. It yields the protein CASSQDLGGANQPQHF.

This chain links TRBV7-2 with TRBJ1-2; no reliable D call. The length of the CDR3 is 16 residues. Between the trimmed V and J ends, which lost 4 bases and 4 bases, there was a span of 19 bases. The V gene's germline CDR1 is SGHTA and CDR2 FQGNSA. CDR3 protein: CASSSGALAGGYGYTF. CDR3 coding DNA: TGTGCCAGCAGCTCTGGTGCATTGGCAGGCGGCTATGGCTACACCTTC.

The genes are TRBV9 and TRBJ2-5; D tentatively fits TRBD1 or TRBD2 (5 bases each). The V gene lost 4 bases and the J gene lost 2 bases, with 15 bases spanning the gap. CDR1 is SGDLS, CDR2 YYNGEE, per germline. CDR3 length: 15 residues. CDR3 nucleotide sequence: TGTGCCAGCAGCACCGGGGACGGATTACAAGAGACCCAGTACTTC. Encoded protein: CASSTGDGLQETQYF.

The chain carries TRBV11-3 and TRBJ2-3; D not resolved. Germline lookup yields CDR1 SGHNT and CDR2 YENEEA. V was trimmed by 4 bases and J by 3 bases, leaving 8 bases between them. This CDR3 is built from 13 residues. The CDR3 DNA follows: TGTGCCAGCAGCTCCCAAGTAACAGATACGCAGTATTTT. It is translated as CASSSQVTDTQYF.

The V call is TRBV28, the J call TRBJ1-3; TRBD1 agrees at 7 bases. Losses at the gene ends were 5 bases for V and 1 base for J; bases not matched to a gene: 8. This CDR3 has 16 residues. The germline gives CDR1 MDHEN, CDR2 SYDVKM. The CDR3 bases are TGTGCCAGCAGTCCAGGGGGGGGACAATCTGGAAACACCATATATTTT. Its protein product is CASSPGGGQSGNTIYF.

The rearrangement uses TRBV7-9 and TRBJ2-7; the D gene is possibly TRBD2 (5 bases). The germline V and J ends were trimmed by 4 bases and 2 bases, with 9 bases remaining between them. Germline lookup yields CDR1 SEHNR and CDR2 FQNEAQ (reference sequence). The CDR3 is 13 residues long. CDR3 protein: CASSSDGTYEQYF. CDR3 coding DNA: TGTGCCAGCAGCTCGGACGGGACCTACGAGCAGTACTTC.

The chain links TRBV10-2 to TRBJ1-2; TRBD1 matches 10 bases. CDR1 and CDR2 from the germline V gene are WSHSY and SAAADI. The CDR3 extends over 16 amino acids. After removal of 5 bases from V and 5 bases from J, the junction contained 11 bases not matched to a gene. The CDR3 DNA is TGCGCCAGCAGTTATAATTCCGGGACAGGGGAATATGGCTACACCTTC. Translated, it gives CASSYNSGTGEYGYTF.

V gene TRBV27 combines with J gene TRBJ1-2; possible D gene TRBD1, 5 bases. The CDR3 runs 16 residues. CDR1 MNHEY and CDR2 SMNVEV come from the germline V gene (reference sequence). Trimming took off 5 bases at V and 0 bases at J, with 16 bases between the two ends. The CDR3 region is CASSPHGTQANYGYTF. The CDR3 DNA sequence: TGTGCCAGCAGTCCACACGGGACTCAAGCTAACTATGGCTACACCTTC.

The chain links TRBV12-5 to TRBJ2-5; D is unresolved. The CDR3 extends over 16 amino acids. Trimming left V 0 bases short and J 0 bases short, with 11 bases between. Germline CDR1 is LGHNT and CDR2 is FRNRAP. The CDR3 DNA reads as TGTGCTAGTGGTTTGGTCGGGTACGGGTACCAAGAGACCCAGTACTTC. Translation gives CASGLVGYGYQETQYF. The complete variable domain, with remaining parts taken from reference TRBV12-5 and TRBJ2-5, reads DARVTQTPRHKVTEMGQEVTMRCQPILGHNTVFWYRQTMMQGLELLAYFRNRAPLDDSGMPKDRFSAEMPDATLATLKIQPSEPRDSAVYFCASGLVGYGYQETQYFGPGTRLLVL.

The rearrangement links TRBV30 to TRBJ1-3, with D possibly TRBD1 on 5 matching bases. Trimming took off 0 bases at V and 0 bases at J, with 9 bases between the two ends. Germline V gene data show CDR1 as GTSNPN and CDR2 as SVGIG (reference sequence). The CDR3 is 15 amino acids. The CDR3 loop reads CAWSVGHHSGNTIYF. The CDR3 nucleotides read TGTGCCTGGAGTGTGGGGCACCACTCTGGAAACACCATATATTTT. Based on the CDR3 plus reference TRBV30 and TRBJ1-3, the full variable domain is SQTIHQWPATLVQPVGSPLSLECTVEGTSNPNLYWYRQAAGRGLQLLFYSVGIGQISSEVPQNLSASRPQDRQFILSSKKLLLSDSGFYLCAWSVGHHSGNTIYFGEGSWLTVV.

The V call is TRBV7-9, the J call TRBJ1-4, with D perhaps TRBD1 (5 bases). V lost 5 bases and J 0 bases, leaving 10 bases between the germline ends. This CDR3 is built from 15 residues. Germline assignment: CDR1 SEHNR and CDR2 FQNEAQ (reference sequence). In DNA form, the CDR3 reads TGTGCCAGCAGCCCGGGGGGTGCAACTAATGAAAAACTGTTTTTT. Translation gives CASSPGGATNEKLFF.

This CDR3 is CAWSKGRQETQYF. The CDR3 DNA follows: TGTGCCTGGAGCAAGGGACGTCAAGAGACCCAGTACTTC. The rearrangement uses TRBV30 and TRBJ2-5; D possibly matches TRBD1 or TRBD2 (5 bases each). Trimming shortened V by 3 bases and J by 2 bases, and 10 bases separated the two germline ends. The CDR3 extends over 13 amino acids. In germline, CDR1 is GTSNPN, CDR2 SVGIG (reference sequence).

This sequence joins TRBV7-9 and TRBJ2-1; 7 bases line up with TRBD1. This CDR3 contains 13 residues. Germline V gives CDR1 SEHNR, CDR2 FQNEAQ (reference sequence). V trimming: 5 bases; J trimming: 5 bases; junction bases outside the gene matches: 3. The CDR3 DNA reads as TGTGCCAGCAGCCGGACAGGAGACAATGAGCAGTTCTTC. Translating it yields CASSRTGDNEQFF.

The gene calls are TRBV3-1 (or the pseudogene TRBV3-2) and TRBJ1-4; 7 bases agree with TRBD1. The CDR3 length is 16 residues. Germline CDR1 is LGHDT and CDR2 is YNNKEL (reference sequence). The J segment lost 4 bases and the V segment lost 5 bases, leaving 10 bases of the junction unmatched. CDR3 loop: CASSSPGDSYNEKLFF. The CDR3, as DNA: TGTGCCAGCAGCAGTCCCGGGGACAGCTATAATGAAAAACTGTTTTTT.

This chain uses TRBV19 with TRBJ2-7, with D perhaps being TRBD1 or TRBD2 (5 bases each). The CDR3 is made up of 13 amino acids. V shed 5 bases and J shed 0 bases, with 8 bases lying between them. The V gene's germline CDR1 is LNHDA and CDR2 SQIVND (reference sequence). The CDR3 nucleotides read TGTGCCAGTAGTCCCGGGGCCTCCTACGAGCAGTACTTC. It translates to CASSPGASYEQYF.

The CDR3 DNA follows: TGTGCCAGCAGGGGTTATAATTCACCCCTCCACTTT. Translated, it gives CASRGYNSPLHF. The chain links TRBV21-1 to TRBJ1-6. TRBV21-1 is flagged as a pseudogene. This CDR3 spans 12 amino acids.

This clone was recorded only once. The CDR3 coding sequence is TGTGCCAGCAGCCCGGGGGGTCAGCCCCAGCATTTT. This encodes CASSPGGQPQHF. The chain combines TRBV2 with TRBJ1-5; a weak D match, TRBD1 (5 bases). Germline V gene sequence: CDR1 SNHLY, CDR2 FYNNEI. The CDR3 length is 12 residues. Deletions cut 6 bases from V and 6 bases from J, with 9 bases between.

The chain recombines TRBV12-3 or TRBV12-4 with TRBJ1-2; D not resolved. The CDR3 is made up of 13 amino acids. Trimming pared 0 bases from V and 7 bases from J, leaving 9 bases between. As DNA, the CDR3 is TGTGCCAGCAGTTTAGCGGGGAAGGGTGGCTACACCTTC. It translates to CASSLAGKGGYTF.

A remark on this clone: This sample also contains other DNA sequences that code for the same CDR3. The chain uses TRBV19 and TRBJ1-5; D is unresolved. V lost 1 base and J lost 5, with 9 bases in between. Looked up from germline, CDR1 is LNHDA and CDR2 is SQIVND (reference sequence). The CDR3 runs to 14 residues. CDR3 amino acids: CASSIGGGYQPQHF. The CDR3 bases are TGTGCCAGTAGTATAGGCGGAGGGTATCAGCCCCAGCATTTT.

The rearrangement links TRBV28 to TRBJ2-7; D is tentatively TRBD1 or TRBD2 (6 bases each). Deletions cut 3 bases from V and 0 bases from J, with 9 bases between. The CDR3 loop spans 14 amino acids. Germline CDR1 reads MDHEN; CDR2 reads SYDVKM. CDR3 sequence (DNA): TGTGCCAGCAGTTTTGGGGGGCCCTCCTACGAGCAGTACTTC. This translates into CASSFGGPSYEQYF.

The rearrangement uses TRBV30 and TRBJ1-3; D gene unclear. CDR1 is GTSNPN and CDR2 is SVGIG in the germline V gene (reference sequence). The CDR3 extends over 14 amino acids. V was trimmed by 1 base and J by 0 bases, leaving 7 bases between them. CDR3 in amino acids: CAWSGWASGNTIYF. The DNA for the CDR3 is TGTGCCTGGAGTGGATGGGCCTCTGGAAACACCATATATTTT.

The chain joins TRBV15 to TRBJ2-3; TRBD2 agrees at 11 bases. This CDR3 is built from 15 residues. Per the germline V gene, CDR1 is LNHNV and CDR2 is YYDKDF (reference sequence). The ends lost 6 bases at V and 0 bases at J; junction bases unmatched: 2. CDR3 DNA: TGTGCCACCAGGAGACTAGCGGGGAGCACAGATACGCAGTATTTT. This encodes CATRRLAGSTDTQYF.